This T cell receptor beta chain was captured by sequencing in a study of T cells in tumors after PD-1 blockade. Findings and limits, study-wide: Some novel exhausted tumor clones appeared in pre-treatment blood, suggesting peripheral recruitment.

Data came from immunoSEQ multiplex PCR; TCRdb stores just in-frame clones and leaves some out. Of nearly 25,000 clones listed, 65% to 85% are singletons. CDR1 SGHVS and CDR2 FNYEAQ come from the germline V gene. The CDR3 is 16 residues long. V was pared by 5 bases and J by 1 base, with 10 bases of the junction left unmatched. This clone was picked up one time. Antigen: not known. The chain has TRBV7-6 and TRBJ1-1, with TRBD1 matching 7 bases. Here the sequenced sample was PBMCs, taken after anti-PD-1 treatment. The sequence was obtained from a human donor with basal cell carcinoma. CDR3 in amino acids: CASSTKTGRKNTEAFF. Here the CDR3 DNA reads TGTGCCAGCAGCACTAAGACAGGGCGAAAGAACACTGAAGCTTTCTTT. Based on the CDR3 plus reference TRBV7-6 and TRBJ1-1, the full variable domain is GAGVSQSPRYKVTKRGQDVALRCDPISGHVSLYWYRQALGQGPEFLTYFNYEAQQDKSGLPNDRFSAERPEGSISTLTIQRTEQRDSAMYRCASSTKTGRKNTEAFFGQGTRLTVV.